This TCR beta chain was identified during a study of post-analysis software for immune sequencing data. Looking at the study overall: Included courses were relapsing-remitting and secondary progressive multiple sclerosis; progressive-relapsing multiple sclerosis was also included.

Incorporated into the TCR beta cDNA libraries were unique molecular identifiers, which served to reduce PCR and sequencing biases. TCRdb passed the PCR reads through MiXCR, listing each CDR3 protein once. The sample lists roughly 870,000 distinct CDR3 sequences, about 50% occurring once. This clonotype has more than one count but fewer than ten. What it binds is unknown. Study conclusions and caveats: Significantly lower normalized Chao1 diversity was found in patients with multiple sclerosis relative to controls. F measure grouped same-batch samples tightly together.

The TCR sequence derives from a girl aged 10-17 years with multiple sclerosis. Sequencing used blood.

This CDR3 reads CASSQGRQLGDYEQYF. CDR3 coding DNA: TGTGCCAGCAGCCAAGGCAGGCAGCTGGGGGACTACGAGCAGTACTTC. The chain recombines TRBV3-1 with TRBJ2-7; D possibly uses TRBD1 or TRBD2 (5 bases each). Trimming shortened V by 1 base and J by 3 bases, and 16 bases separated the two germline ends. Germline CDR1 is LGHDT and CDR2 is YNNKEL (reference sequence). CDR3 length equals 16 residues.